The next 29 T cell receptor beta chains were all read from a single sample in a study of cytomegalovirus exposure and HLA in healthy donors. The protocol was immunoSEQ multiplex PCR, while the TCRdb copy is restricted to in-frame clones and leaves out a portion. The repertoire holds 250,000 to 400,000 clones, with roughly 86% as singletons. The specimen was PBMCs. The receptors derive from a man aged 25 to 40 in good health and CMV-seronegative.

The chain recombines TRBV6-1 with TRBJ2-7, with TRBD1 as a possible D gene (5 bases). Trimming took 6 bases from V and 4 from J, leaving 19 bases between them. Germline lookup yields CDR1 MNHNS and CDR2 SASEGT. The CDR3 consists of 15 residues. The CDR3 region is CASSLTGDNPYEQYF. The CDR3 region has the DNA TGTGCCAGCAGCCTTACAGGCGATAATCCGTACGAGCAGTACTTC.

A few counts support this clone. The chain combines TRBV11-2 with TRBJ2-2; D uncertain. Per the germline V gene, CDR1 is SGHAT and CDR2 is FQNNGV. This CDR3 contains 13 residues. The V gene lost 5 bases and the J gene lost 6 bases, with 10 bases spanning the gap. The CDR3 DNA reads as TGTGCCAGCAGCGTATCCTACTCCGGGGAGCTGTTTTTT. It specifies CASSVSYSGELFF.

V and J are TRBV5-4 and TRBJ2-5, with TRBD1 matching 8 bases. Germline V gene lookup returns CDR1 SGHNT and CDR2 YYREEE (reference sequence). V was clipped by 4 bases and J by 2 bases; unmatched bases: 13. The CDR3 has 17 amino acids. This chain's CDR3 is CASSVGLLGTGQETQYF. In DNA form, the CDR3 reads TGTGCCAGCAGCGTTGGTTTATTGGGGACAGGACAAGAGACCCAGTACTTC. Combining the CDR3 with reference TRBV5-4 and TRBJ2-5 gives the whole variable domain ETGVTQSPTHLIKTRGQQVTLRCSSQSGHNTVSWYQQALGQGPQFIFQYYREEENGRGNFPPRFSGLQFPNYSSELNVNALELDDSALYLCASSVGLLGTGQETQYFGPGTRLLVL.

The chain has TRBV5-1 and TRBJ2-2; possible D gene TRBD1, 5 bases. This CDR3 has 18 amino acids. The germline gives CDR1 SGHRS, CDR2 YFSETQ. V was shortened by 3 bases and J by 4 bases, with 22 bases between the two germline ends. The DNA of the CDR3 is TGCGCCAGCAGCTCTAAGCCCCCCCAGGGCGTTAGCACCGGGGAGCTGTTTTTT. Translated, it gives CASSSKPPQGVSTGELFF.

CDR3 loop: CASSEQGAKYYGYTF. The DNA for the CDR3 is TGTGCCAGCAGTGAACAGGGTGCGAAGTACTATGGCTACACCTTC. The chain has TRBV25-1 and TRBJ1-2; D perhaps matches TRBD1 (5 bases). The CDR3 sequence is 15 residues long. The germline gives CDR1 MGHDK, CDR2 SYGVNS. V was pared by 2 bases and J by 3 bases, with 13 bases between.

This rearrangement joins TRBV19 to TRBJ2-7; TRBD1 is a possible D gene (6 bases). This CDR3 region has 16 residues. V lost 3 bases and J lost 0, with 15 bases in between. Germline CDR1 reads LNHDA; CDR2 reads SQIVND (reference sequence). The CDR3 loop is CASSIRTGRNSYEQYF. The CDR3 DNA sequence: TGTGCCAGTAGTATCCGTACAGGGCGGAACTCCTACGAGCAGTACTTC.

The V call is TRBV5-1, the J call TRBJ2-1; TRBD2 agrees at 13 bases. CDR1 is SGHRS and CDR2 is YFSETQ in the germline V gene. The V segment lost 0 bases and the J segment 8 bases; nucleotides outside the gene matches: 8. The CDR3 totals 17 residues. The CDR3 bases are TGCGCCAGCAGCTTGGGCCCCGGGACTAGCGGGGTCTATGAGCAGTTCTTC. This encodes CASSLGPGTSGVYEQFF.

This rearrangement joins TRBV6-1 to TRBJ2-7; possibly TRBD1 for D (5 bases). Germline values: CDR1 MNHNS, CDR2 SASEGT. V lost 5 bases to trimming and J lost 2 bases, with 13 bases between them. This CDR3 contains 14 residues. The CDR3 DNA is TGTGCCAGCAGTAGGACAACTACCACCTACGAGCAGTACTTC. This translates into CASSRTTTTYEQYF.

The gene calls are TRBV5-6 and TRBJ1-5, with D perhaps matching TRBD1 (5 bases). Germline V lookup: CDR1 SGHDT, CDR2 YYEEEE. This CDR3 contains 14 residues. The V gene lost 4 bases and the J gene lost 3 bases, with 11 bases spanning the gap. The DNA for the CDR3 is TGTGCCAGCAGCCAACGACAGTTCAATCAGCCCCAGCATTTT. It encodes CASSQRQFNQPQHF.

The chain couples TRBV29-1 to TRBJ1-6, with 8 bases matching TRBD1. This CDR3 spans 15 amino acids. Germline lookup yields CDR1 SQVTM and CDR2 ANQGSEA. The ends lost 7 bases at V and 7 bases at J; junction bases unmatched: 12. The CDR3 sequence is CSARMIRTGNSPLHF. Here the CDR3 DNA reads TGCAGCGCTCGAATGATCCGGACAGGGAATTCACCCCTCCACTTT.

This chain links TRBV6-6 with TRBJ2-7; D remains unclear. The CDR3 covers 14 residues. CDR1 is MNHNY and CDR2 is SVGAGI in the germline V gene (reference sequence). The germline V and J ends were trimmed by 2 bases and 3 bases, with 11 bases remaining between them. CDR3 sequence reads: CASSYRLGFYEQYF. The DNA for the CDR3 is TGTGCCAGCAGTTACAGGCTCGGGTTCTACGAGCAGTACTTC.

The V call is TRBV7-2, the J call TRBJ2-7, with D possibly matching TRBD1 (6 bases). Germline values: CDR1 SGHTA, CDR2 FQGNSA. CDR3 size: 15 residues. V gave up 1 base and J gave up 2 bases, with 12 bases separating them. The CDR3 coding sequence is TGTGCCAGCAGCTTAGATCTAGGGGGACCCTACGAGCAGTACTTC. It encodes CASSLDLGGPYEQYF.

The V and J genes are TRBV2 and TRBJ2-1; maybe TRBD1 (6 bases). The V and J ends lost 9 bases and 9 bases respectively, with 18 bases between them. The CDR3 extends over 13 amino acids. The germline CDR1 and CDR2 sequences are SNHLY and FYNNEI. The CDR3 nucleotides read TGTGCCAGGCAGGGGTCCTTAGCACCTGAGCAGTTCTTC. Translated, it gives CARQGSLAPEQFF.

This chain joins TRBV7-2 and TRBJ1-1; 7 bases align to TRBD1. Germline assignment: CDR1 SGHTA and CDR2 FQGNSA. The CDR3 covers 13 residues. Trimming took 6 bases from V and 4 from J; bases not matched to a gene: 5. CDR3 coding DNA: TGTGCCAGCAGGGGGACAGTCGGCACTGAAGCTTTCTTT. Translated, it gives CASRGTVGTEAFF.

The chain joins TRBV5-4 to TRBJ1-2, with 12 bases matching TRBD1. V was pared by 4 bases and J by 3 bases, with 10 bases of the junction left unmatched. CDR1 and CDR2 from the germline V gene are SGHNT and YYREEE (reference sequence). The CDR3 runs 17 residues. Here the CDR3 reads CASSGGTGGAKDYGYTF. The CDR3 nucleotides are TGTGCCAGCAGCGGAGGGACAGGGGGCGCGAAGGACTATGGCTACACCTTC.

With respect to this clone: Other DNA sequences from this sample encode an identical CDR3 as well. V usage is TRBV29-1 and J usage is TRBJ1-2; 7 nucleotides agree with TRBD1. The length of the CDR3 is 12 residues. Germline-derived CDR1 and CDR2 are SQVTM and ANQGSEA. Trimming took 6 bases from V and 0 from J; bases not matched to a gene: 1. The CDR3 sequence: CSVGTANYGYTF. The CDR3 nucleotides read TGCAGCGTCGGGACAGCTAACTATGGCTACACCTTC.

With respect to this clone: A far larger clone is just one base off, so this is likely a read error. V usage is TRBV11-3 and J usage is TRBJ1-1; D is unclear. The CDR3 sequence is 13 residues long. Germline loops: CDR1 SGHNT, CDR2 YENEEA. The V gene lost 1 base and the J gene lost 0 bases, with 3 bases spanning the gap. The DNA of the CDR3 is TGTGCCAGCAGCTTAGCGGTGAACACTGAAGCTTTCTTT. Amino acids: CASSLAVNTEAFF. Based on the CDR3 plus reference TRBV11-3 and TRBJ1-1, the full variable domain is EAGVVQSPRYKIIEKKQPVAFWCNPISGHNTLYWYLQNLGQGPELLIRYENEEAVDDSQLPKDRFSAERLKGVDSTLKIQPAELGDSAVYLCASSLAVNTEAFFGQGTRLTVV.

The chain joins TRBV27 to TRBJ1-1; D gene uncertain. Trimming took 6 bases from V and 4 from J, leaving 24 bases between them. Germline V gene lookup returns CDR1 MNHEY and CDR2 SMNVEV (reference sequence). CDR3 size: 17 residues. The CDR3 loop reads CASSSVSLREPGTEAFF. CDR3 nucleotide sequence: TGTGCCAGCAGCTCCGTAAGTCTGAGGGAACCTGGCACTGAAGCTTTCTTT.

J is TRBJ1-1 and V is TRBV27; 7 bases agree with TRBD1. The trim removed 10 bases at V and 10 bases at J, leaving 18 bases unmatched. This CDR3 comprises 14 residues. The germline V gene encodes CDR1 MNHEY and CDR2 SMNVEV (reference sequence). The CDR3 spells CAIHPAGTVKRAFF. The CDR3 DNA sequence: TGTGCCATTCACCCTGCCGGGACAGTTAAAAGAGCTTTCTTT.

This clone was seen more than once but under ten times. The V call is TRBV7-6, the J call TRBJ1-5, with TRBD1 identical over 7 bases. V lost 0 bases, J lost 7 bases, and 6 bases stayed unmatched. The germline V gene encodes CDR1 SGHVS and CDR2 FNYEAQ. The CDR3 runs 15 residues. In DNA, the CDR3 is TGTGCCAGCAGCTTAGCGACAGGGACGGCACAGCCCCAGCATTTT. Translation gives CASSLATGTAQPQHF.

This chain connects TRBV10-3 to TRBJ1-2; D is unclear. The V gene's germline CDR1 is ENHRY and CDR2 SYGVKD. Trimming cost V 8 bases and J 0 bases, with 19 bases left between them. There are 16 residues in the CDR3. The CDR3 here is CAILVGAGQPNYGYTF. DNA of the CDR3: TGTGCCATCCTGGTGGGCGCAGGCCAACCTAACTATGGCTACACCTTC.

This clone was detected a few times. This rearrangement joins TRBV30 to TRBJ1-5, with 9 bases matching TRBD1. The V gene end was trimmed by 7 bases and the J gene end by 5 bases; junction bases not matched to a gene: 6. The CDR3 spans 13 residues. Germline V CDR1 and CDR2: GTSNPN, SVGIG (reference sequence). Here the CDR3 DNA reads TGTGCCTTCAACCGGGACAGGGATCAGCCCCAGCATTTT. Translated, it gives CAFNRDRDQPQHF.

The chain recombines TRBV7-9 with TRBJ1-2, with D unclear. Trimming removed 1 base from V and 7 bases from J, with 10 bases in between. The CDR3 totals 13 residues. The germline CDR1 and CDR2 sequences are SEHNR and FQNEAQ (reference sequence). Written as DNA, the CDR3 is TGTGCCAGCAGCTTAGAAGGGAGAGGTGGCTACACCTTC. The encoded protein is CASSLEGRGGYTF.

This chain joins TRBV7-9 and TRBJ1-1, with 8 bases aligning to TRBD1. Germline CDR1 and CDR2: SEHNR and FQNEAQ (reference sequence). After removal of 4 bases from V and 7 bases from J, the junction contained 8 bases not matched to a gene. The CDR3 extends over 14 amino acids. The CDR3 DNA follows: TGTGCCAGCAGCTCTGCGAGGACAGGGCTTGAAGCTTTCTTT. Translated: CASSSARTGLEAFF.

CDR3 bases: TGTGCCAGCAGTCTAGGGCAGGGGAGTGAGCAGTTCTTC. Encoded protein: CASSLGQGSEQFF. The chain links TRBV27 to TRBJ2-1, with a tentative D call TRBD1 (6 bases). V was pared by 5 bases and J by 9 bases, with 14 bases between. CDR1 and CDR2 (germline): MNHEY, SMNVEV (reference sequence). The CDR3 totals 13 residues.

The chain uses TRBV6-5 and TRBJ1-6, with TRBD1 identical over 10 bases. J gave up 10 bases and V 2 bases, and 5 bases lay outside the gene matches. Germline lookup yields CDR1 MNHEY and CDR2 SVGAGI. The CDR3 totals 15 residues. The CDR3 loop reads CASSYDRGRISPLHF. The CDR3 DNA follows: TGTGCCAGCAGTTACGACAGGGGGCGTATATCACCCCTCCACTTT.

This sequence joins TRBV27 and TRBJ1-6; possible D gene TRBD1, 5 bases. This CDR3 has 15 residues. CDR1 and CDR2 (germline): MNHEY, SMNVEV (reference sequence). With 7 bases removed from V and 4 bases from J, the gap between germline ends came to 14 bases. CDR3 sequence: CASKGYGQYNSPLHF. The CDR3 coding sequence is TGTGCCAGCAAGGGCTACGGACAATATAATTCACCCCTCCACTTT.

CDR3 in DNA: TGTGCCAGCAGCGTCGGAGGAGAAGAGACCCAGTACTTC. Its translation: CASSVGGEETQYF. V usage is TRBV5-8 and J usage is TRBJ2-5; tentative D call: TRBD2 (5 bases). This CDR3 is built from 13 residues. With 4 bases removed from V and 3 bases from J, the gap between germline ends came to 10 bases. Germline-derived CDR1 and CDR2 are SGHTS and YDEGEE. Complete variable domain (other parts from reference TRBV5-8 and TRBJ2-5): EAGVTQSPTHLIKTRGQQATLRCSPISGHTSVYWYQQALGLGLQFLLWYDEGEERNRGNFPPRFSGRQFPNYSSELNVNALELEDSALYLCASSVGGEETQYFGPGTRLLVL.

CDR3 in DNA: TGTGCCAGCAGTTCCTCGGACAGGGTAGATACGCAGTATTTT. The encoded protein is CASSSSDRVDTQYF. V gene TRBV28 combines with J gene TRBJ2-3, with 8 bases that match TRBD1. Looked up from germline, CDR1 is MDHEN and CDR2 is SYDVKM. The CDR3 sequence is 14 residues long. Trimming took 4 bases from V and 5 from J; bases not matched to a gene: 5.